This T cell receptor beta chain originates from a study of blood T cell repertoires in COVID-19. Across the whole study: The origin of the acute and convalescent COVID-19 samples was the United States, Italy and Spain. Nucleic acid was either cDNA or gDNA, and it came from T cells, B-cell-depleted T cells, or PBMCs.

The authors' processing: Reference gene primer amplification in the assay estimated nucleated cell counts. Libraries were prepared by immunoSEQ multiplex PCR; TCRdb keeps only in-frame clonotypes and omits some of them. V, J and clone size were drawn from that table, and D and trimming were deduced from the DNA. The sample shows under 200,000 clones, around nine tenths of them seen only once. The CDR3 contains 12 residues. The ends were cut back, 4 bases at V and 3 bases at J, with 7 bases in the middle. CDR1 is MNHEY and CDR2 is SVGAGI in the germline V gene. This clone was picked up a small number of times.

The sequencing sample was made of peripheral blood. The origin of this receptor is a young man with active or convalescent COVID-19. V is TRBV6-5 and J is TRBJ2-7, with no clear D. Here the CDR3 reads CASSSYSYEQYF. The CDR3 nucleotides read TGTGCCAGCAGTTCGTACAGCTACGAGCAGTACTTC.